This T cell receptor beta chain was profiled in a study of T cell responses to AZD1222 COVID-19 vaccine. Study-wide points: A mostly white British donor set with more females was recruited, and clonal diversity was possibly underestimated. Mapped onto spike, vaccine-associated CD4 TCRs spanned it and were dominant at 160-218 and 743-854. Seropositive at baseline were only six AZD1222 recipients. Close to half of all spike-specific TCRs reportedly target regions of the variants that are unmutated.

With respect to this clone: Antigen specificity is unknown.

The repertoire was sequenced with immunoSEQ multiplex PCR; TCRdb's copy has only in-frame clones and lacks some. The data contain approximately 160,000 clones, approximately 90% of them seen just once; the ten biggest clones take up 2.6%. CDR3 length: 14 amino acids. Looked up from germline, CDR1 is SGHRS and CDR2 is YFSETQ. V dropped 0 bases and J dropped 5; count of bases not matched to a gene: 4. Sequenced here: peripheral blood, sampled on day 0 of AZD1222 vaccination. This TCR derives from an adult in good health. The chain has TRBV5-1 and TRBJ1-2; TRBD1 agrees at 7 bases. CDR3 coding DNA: TGCGCCAGCAGCTTGGATGGCAGGGGGTATGGCTACACCTTC. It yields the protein CASSLDGRGYGYTF.